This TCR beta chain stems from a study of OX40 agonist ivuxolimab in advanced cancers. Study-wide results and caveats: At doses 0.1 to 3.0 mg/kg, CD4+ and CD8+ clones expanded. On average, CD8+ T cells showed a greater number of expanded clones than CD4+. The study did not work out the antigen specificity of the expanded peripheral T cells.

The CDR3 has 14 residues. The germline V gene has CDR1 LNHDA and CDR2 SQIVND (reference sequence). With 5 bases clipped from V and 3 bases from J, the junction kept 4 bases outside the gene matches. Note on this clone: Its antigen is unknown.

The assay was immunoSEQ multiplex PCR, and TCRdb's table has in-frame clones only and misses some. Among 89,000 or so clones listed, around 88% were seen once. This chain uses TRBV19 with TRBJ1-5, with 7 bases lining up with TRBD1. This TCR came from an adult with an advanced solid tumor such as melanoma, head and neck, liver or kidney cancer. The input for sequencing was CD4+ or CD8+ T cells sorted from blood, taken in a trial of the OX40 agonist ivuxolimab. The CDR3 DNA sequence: TGTGCCAGTAGTTGGGACAGACACAATCAGCCCCAGCATTTT. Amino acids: CASSWDRHNQPQHF.